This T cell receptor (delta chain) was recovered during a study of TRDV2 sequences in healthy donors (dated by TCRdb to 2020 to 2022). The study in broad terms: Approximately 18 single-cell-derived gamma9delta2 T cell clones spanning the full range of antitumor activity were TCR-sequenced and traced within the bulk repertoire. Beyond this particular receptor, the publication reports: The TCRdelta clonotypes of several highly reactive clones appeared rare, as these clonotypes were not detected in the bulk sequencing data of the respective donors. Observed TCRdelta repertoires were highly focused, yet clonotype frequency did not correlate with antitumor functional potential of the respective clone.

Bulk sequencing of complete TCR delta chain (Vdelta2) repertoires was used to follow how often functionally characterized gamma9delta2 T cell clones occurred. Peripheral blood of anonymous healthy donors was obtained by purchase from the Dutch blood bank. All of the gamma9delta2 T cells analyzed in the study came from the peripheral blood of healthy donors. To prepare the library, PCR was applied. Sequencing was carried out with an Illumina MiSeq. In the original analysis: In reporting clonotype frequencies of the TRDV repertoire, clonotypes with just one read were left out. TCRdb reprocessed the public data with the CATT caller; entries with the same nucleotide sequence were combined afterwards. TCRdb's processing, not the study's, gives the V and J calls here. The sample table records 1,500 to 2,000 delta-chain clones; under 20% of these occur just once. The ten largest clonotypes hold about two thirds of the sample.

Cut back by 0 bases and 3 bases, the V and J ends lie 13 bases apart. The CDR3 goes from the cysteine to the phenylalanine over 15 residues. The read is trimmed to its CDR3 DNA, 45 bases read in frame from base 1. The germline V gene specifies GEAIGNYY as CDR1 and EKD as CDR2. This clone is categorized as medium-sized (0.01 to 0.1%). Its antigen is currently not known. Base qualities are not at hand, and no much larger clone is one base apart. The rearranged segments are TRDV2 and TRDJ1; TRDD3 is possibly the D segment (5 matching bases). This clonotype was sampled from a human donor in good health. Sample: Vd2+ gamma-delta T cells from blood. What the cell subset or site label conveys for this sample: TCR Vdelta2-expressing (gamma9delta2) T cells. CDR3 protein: CACDTVRIKSDKLIF. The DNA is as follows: TGTGCCTGTGACACCGTACGGATAAAGTCCGATAAACTCATCTTT.